This record concerns one TCR beta chain sequence. Its antigen is as yet unknown. Sorts that each held 270,000 or so cells were run in triplicate for every CD8+ T cell subset. These data originate in a study of CXCR3-negative and CXCR3-positive naive CD8 T cells. Study as a whole: Each library gave roughly 1.4 +/- 0.3 million of some 150 million TRB reads.

General study results and limits: Comparably high diversity was seen in both naive subsets, and much lower diversity in memory CD8+ cells. The naive subsets expressed comparable surface CD5, and the authors inferred TCR strength from TRB CDR3 properties.

UMI labels and 5' RACE were used to prepare the TRB cDNA libraries. TCRdb reprocessed the 5' RACE reads and stores each CDR3 protein as one record, lacking DNA. The sample table includes tens of thousands of distinct CDR3 sequences. In germline, CDR1 is SGHVS, CDR2 FQNEAQ. The CDR3 has 16 residues. The receptor comes from a human donor in good health. Some clones in this sample may be carry-over from other donors' samples. The rearrangement links TRBV7-8 to TRBJ2-1; TCRdb names TRBD1, which stays unverified in the absence of DNA. Sequencing was carried out using memory CD8+ T cells from blood. CDR3 amino acids: CASSLGARGSYNEQFF. The full variable domain, in which reference TRBV7-8 and TRBJ2-1 provide the parts outside the CDR3, is GAGVSQSPRYKVAKRGQDVALRCDPISGHVSLFWYQQALGQGPEFLTYFQNEAQLDKSGLPSDRFFAERPEGSVSTLKIQRTQQEDSAVYLCASSLGARGSYNEQFFGPGTRLTVL.